This T cell receptor beta chain stems from a study of blood T cell repertoires in COVID-19. Assay: immunoSEQ multiplex PCR; the TCRdb copy retains only in-frame clones and omits some. The data contain 90,000 to 120,000 clones, approximately 83% of them singletons. This clonotype was obtained from a woman in her fifties or sixties who had recovered from COVID-19. The sequenced sample consisted of PBMCs or T cells enriched from blood (not recorded which).

The DNA for the CDR3 is TGTGCCAGCGGACTGACTAGCGGGAGGGCCTGGGAGCAGTTCTTC. This gives the protein CASGLTSGRAWEQFF. The chain combines TRBV28 with TRBJ2-1; 14 positions match TRBD2. The CDR3 spans 15 residues. Unmatched junction bases numbered 10, after V lost 8 bases and J lost 10 bases. Germline V gene sequence: CDR1 MDHEN, CDR2 SYDVKM.